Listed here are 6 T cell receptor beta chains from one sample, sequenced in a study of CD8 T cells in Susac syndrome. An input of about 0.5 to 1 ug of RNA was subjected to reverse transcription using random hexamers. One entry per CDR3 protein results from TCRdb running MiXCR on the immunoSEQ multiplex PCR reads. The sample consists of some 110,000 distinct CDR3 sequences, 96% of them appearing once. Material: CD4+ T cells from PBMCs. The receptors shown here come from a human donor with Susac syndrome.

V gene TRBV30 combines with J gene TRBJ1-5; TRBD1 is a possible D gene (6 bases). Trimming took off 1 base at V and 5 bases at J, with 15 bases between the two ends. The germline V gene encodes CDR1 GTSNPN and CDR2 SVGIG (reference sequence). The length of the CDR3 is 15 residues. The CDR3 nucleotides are TGTGCCTGGAGTGGGGGGGCTCGTCTGGATCAGCCCCAGCATTTT. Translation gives CAWSGGARLDQPQHF.

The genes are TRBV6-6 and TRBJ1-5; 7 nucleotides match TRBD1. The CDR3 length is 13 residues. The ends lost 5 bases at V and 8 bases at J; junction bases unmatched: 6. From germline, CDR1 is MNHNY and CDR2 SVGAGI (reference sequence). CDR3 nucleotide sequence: TGTGCCAGCAGTACAGGGGCATGGGAGCCCCAGCATTTT. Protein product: CASSTGAWEPQHF.

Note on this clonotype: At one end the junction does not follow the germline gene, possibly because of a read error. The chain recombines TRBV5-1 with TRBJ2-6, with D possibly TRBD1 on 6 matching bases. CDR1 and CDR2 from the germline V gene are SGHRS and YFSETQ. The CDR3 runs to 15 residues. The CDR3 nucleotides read TGTGCCAGCAGTTTAGGGGGCTCTGGGGCCAACGTCCTGACTTTC. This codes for CASSLGGSGANVLTF.

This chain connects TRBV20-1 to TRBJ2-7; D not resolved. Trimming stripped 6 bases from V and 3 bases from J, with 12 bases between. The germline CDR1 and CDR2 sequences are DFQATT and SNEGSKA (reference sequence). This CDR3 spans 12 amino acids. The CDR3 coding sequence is TGCAGTGCGGCACGGCAGGTCTACGAGCAGTACTTC. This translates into CSAARQVYEQYF.

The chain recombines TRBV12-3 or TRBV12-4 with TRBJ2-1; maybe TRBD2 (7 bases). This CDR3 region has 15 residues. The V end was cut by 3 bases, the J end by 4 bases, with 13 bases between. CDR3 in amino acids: CASSFAGAVYNEQFF. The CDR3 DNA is TGTGCCAGCAGTTTTGCGGGGGCCGTTTACAATGAGCAGTTCTTC.

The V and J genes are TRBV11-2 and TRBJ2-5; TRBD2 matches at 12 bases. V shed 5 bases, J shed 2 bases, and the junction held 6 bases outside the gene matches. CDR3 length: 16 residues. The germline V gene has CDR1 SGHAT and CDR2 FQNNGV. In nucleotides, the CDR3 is TGTGCCAGCAGCCACGCCGGGACTAGCGGGCAAGAGACCCAGTACTTC. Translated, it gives CASSHAGTSGQETQYF.